Given below is one TCR beta chain in context. The sample belongs to a study of blood T cell repertoires in COVID-19. V dropped 2 bases and J dropped 7; count of bases not matched to a gene: 6. This CDR3 contains 15 residues. In germline, CDR1 is MNHNS, CDR2 SASEGT. Measured with immunoSEQ multiplex PCR; TCRdb has only the in-frame clones, and not every one. This sample has hundreds of thousands of clones, with around 90% found just once. The specimen was PBMCs or T cells enriched from blood (not recorded which). This receptor was obtained from a woman in her late teens or twenties with acute COVID-19. The J gene is TRBJ1-5, the V gene TRBV6-1, with 9 positions matching TRBD1. The CDR3 protein is CASSENRGRGQPQHF. As DNA, the CDR3 is TGTGCCAGCAGTGAAAACAGGGGGCGCGGGCAGCCCCAGCATTTT.